A single sample is the source of the 29 T cell receptor beta chains below, sequenced in a study of T cells after yellow fever vaccination. TCRdb reprocessed the 5' RACE reads via MiXCR and lists one record per CDR3 protein. The sample contains nearly 30,000 distinct CDR3 sequences, about 5% of which appear only once. Sample: CD8+ T cells sorted from PBMCs, taken 10 days after the yellow fever booster vaccination. The receptors were gathered from a man aged 25-40 years who received the YFV17D yellow fever vaccine.

This clonotype was detected ten times or more. The rearrangement links TRBV6-1 to TRBJ2-3; a possible D gene is TRBD2 (5 bases). The CDR3 is 16 residues long. The V end lost 1 base, the J end lost 6 bases, and 17 bases lay between the germline ends. Per the germline V gene, CDR1 is MNHNS and CDR2 is SASEGT. CDR3 protein: CASSEEGWLAMDTQYF. CDR3 DNA sequence: TGTGCCAGCAGTGAAGAAGGTTGGCTAGCAATGGATACGCAGTATTTT.

Many counts were recorded for this clonotype. CDR3 sequence reads: CASSPPSGSYEQYF. Here the CDR3 DNA reads TGCGCCAGCAGCCCCCCTAGCGGTTCCTACGAGCAGTACTTC. This rearrangement joins TRBV5-1 to TRBJ2-7, with 7 nucleotides matching TRBD2. The J segment lost 1 base and the V segment lost 4 bases, leaving 5 bases of the junction unmatched. The CDR3 loop spans 14 amino acids. Germline V gene lookup returns CDR1 SGHRS and CDR2 YFSETQ.

The sample holds many counts of this clonotype. V and J are TRBV2 and TRBJ2-5; possibly TRBD2 for D (6 bases). This CDR3 region has 9 residues. CDR1 is SNHLY and CDR2 is FYNNEI in the germline V gene. CDR3: CGAGETQYF. The DNA for the CDR3 is TGTGGAGCGGGTGAGACCCAGTACTTC.

With respect to this clonotype: This may come from a read error, since a much larger clone is one base off. The chain employs TRBV5-5 and TRBJ2-1; D unresolved. Germline loops: CDR1 SGHKS, CDR2 YYEKEE (reference sequence). This CDR3 has 11 residues. The V end lost 4 bases, the J end lost 9 bases, and 8 bases lay between the germline ends. Written as DNA, the CDR3 is TGTGCCAGCAGCGGGCGGCGTGAGCAGTTCTTC. Protein product: CASSGRREQFF.

There are many counts of this clonotype. V usage is TRBV7-2 and J usage is TRBJ1-3, with D maybe TRBD1 (6 bases). V lost 5 bases and J lost 3, with 11 bases in between. CDR1 is SGHTA and CDR2 is FQGNSA in the germline V gene. There are 14 residues in the CDR3. CDR3 sequence: CASSDGTFGNTIYF. CDR3 sequence (DNA): TGTGCCAGCAGCGACGGGACATTTGGAAACACCATATATTTT.

This clonotype was counted many times. The V gene is TRBV5-4, the J gene TRBJ2-2, with D unresolved. Trimming removed 7 bases from V and 0 bases from J, with 16 bases in between. The CDR3 length is 16 residues. The germline V gene has CDR1 SGHNT and CDR2 YYREEE (reference sequence). This CDR3 reads CASANSVSANTGELFF. DNA of the CDR3: TGTGCCAGCGCAAATTCGGTGTCCGCGAACACCGGGGAGCTGTTTTTT.

The gene calls are TRBV13 and TRBJ1-1, with 7 positions matching TRBD1. The CDR3 contains 11 residues. CDR1 PRHDT and CDR2 FYEKMQ come from the germline V gene (reference sequence). The V and J ends lost 11 bases and 4 bases, in that order; junction bases with no gene match: 4. The CDR3 region is CADRVGTEAFF. Here the CDR3 DNA reads TGTGCCGACAGGGTAGGCACTGAAGCTTTCTTT.

The genes are TRBV2 and TRBJ2-1, with D possibly being TRBD2 (5 bases). Trimming took off 4 bases at V and 9 bases at J, with 22 bases between the two ends. Germline V gives CDR1 SNHLY, CDR2 FYNNEI. The CDR3 contains 16 residues. The CDR3: CASSVRAALDFGEQFF. The CDR3 DNA sequence: TGTGCCAGCAGTGTGCGGGCCGCACTAGATTTTGGTGAGCAGTTCTTC.

This clonotype was recorded at least ten times. The chain is built from TRBV4-1 and TRBJ2-1; D is uncertain. The CDR3 has 17 residues. V dropped 0 bases and J dropped 0 bases, with 12 bases sitting between them. The germline CDR1 and CDR2 sequences are MGHRA and YSYEKL. The CDR3 reads CASSQEFDGTSYNEQFF. The CDR3 DNA reads TGCGCCAGCAGCCAAGAGTTCGACGGAACCTCCTACAATGAGCAGTTCTTC.

In this sample, this clonotype turned up many times. The chain joins TRBV9 to TRBJ2-3, with TRBD2 as a possible D gene (5 bases). Trimming removed 1 base from V and 2 bases from J, with 11 bases in between. Germline loops: CDR1 SGDLS, CDR2 YYNGEE. CDR3 size: 15 residues. The CDR3 DNA reads as TGTGCCAGCAGCGTACTTCCAGCGGCCACAGATACGCAGTATTTT. Residues: CASSVLPAATDTQYF.

Many counts were recorded for this clonotype. This chain joins TRBV7-6 and TRBJ2-7; TRBD2 matches at 10 bases. Germline V CDR1 and CDR2: SGHVS, FNYEAQ. The CDR3 spans 16 residues. V lost 5 bases to trimming and J lost 0 bases; unmatched junction nucleotides: 7. The CDR3 spells CASSPRTSGGSYEQYF. DNA of the CDR3: TGTGCCAGCAGCCCCAGGACTAGCGGAGGCTCCTACGAGCAGTACTTC.

The CDR3 reads CASSQDPGGFQETQYF. The CDR3 coding sequence is TGTGCCAGCAGCCAAGATCCGGGAGGGTTCCAAGAGACCCAGTACTTC. V is TRBV4-2 and J is TRBJ2-5; TRBD2 matches at 8 bases. The V and J ends lost 0 bases and 1 base, in that order; junction bases with no gene match: 4. The CDR3 consists of 16 residues. Germline V gives CDR1 LGHNA, CDR2 YNFKEQ.

This clonotype was detected many times. The chain links TRBV5-4 to TRBJ2-2; D not certain. Trimming removed 5 bases from V and 2 bases from J, with 4 bases in between. CDR3 size: 12 residues. In germline, CDR1 is SGHNT, CDR2 YYREEE (reference sequence). CDR3 coding DNA: TGTGCCAGCAGGCTTAACACCGGGGAGCTGTTTTTT. Translated: CASRLNTGELFF.

This clonotype showed up many times. This chain connects TRBV6-2 or TRBV6-3 to TRBJ1-1, with a possible D match to TRBD1 (6 bases). The ends were cut back, 7 bases at V and 6 bases at J, with 12 bases in the middle. The germline V gene encodes CDR1 MNHEY and CDR2 SVGEGT. The CDR3 runs to 12 residues. The CDR3 loop is CASTNWGPEAFF. As DNA, the CDR3 is TGTGCCAGCACTAATTGGGGGCCTGAAGCTTTCTTT.

In its sample, this clonotype was seen many times. V is TRBV28 and J is TRBJ2-2; the D gene is possibly TRBD2 (6 bases). The CDR3 contains 15 residues. The germline V gene has CDR1 MDHEN and CDR2 SYDVKM. The V end was cut by 7 bases, the J end by 4 bases, with 16 bases between. CDR3: CASTPTRKVTGELFF. DNA of the CDR3: TGTGCCAGCACCCCGACTAGAAAGGTCACCGGGGAGCTGTTTTTT.

This clonotype was detected many times. The chain couples TRBV3-1 to TRBJ2-3; D remains unclear. V lost 1 base and J 2 bases, leaving 7 bases between the germline ends. In germline, CDR1 is LGHDT, CDR2 YNNKEL (reference sequence). The CDR3 is 14 residues long. CDR3 nucleotide sequence: TGTGCCAGCAGCCAAGGAATCACCACAGATACGCAGTATTTT. Protein product: CASSQGITTDTQYF.

This clonotype came up many times. The gene calls are TRBV7-6 and TRBJ2-1; 9 bases match TRBD2. Per germline, CDR1 SGHVS and CDR2 FNYEAQ. This CDR3 has 15 residues. V trimming: 5 bases; J trimming: 4 bases; junction bases outside the gene matches: 6. In DNA form, the CDR3 reads TGTGCCAGCAGCAGTAGCGGGGGCCTTTACAATGAGCAGTTCTTC. Its translation: CASSSSGGLYNEQFF.

This clonotype was found many times. This chain uses TRBV12-3 or TRBV12-4 with TRBJ2-3, with D possibly called TRBD1 or TRBD2 (5 bases each). Trimming shortened V by 3 bases and J by 0 bases, and 7 bases separated the two germline ends. The CDR3 totals 14 residues. The CDR3 DNA follows: TGTGCCAGCAGTTTTGGGACCAGCACAGATACGCAGTATTTT. Translating it yields CASSFGTSTDTQYF.

Ten or more counts support this clonotype. The rearrangement joins TRBV5-1 to TRBJ2-2, with D possibly being TRBD1 (5 bases). V lost 0 bases, J lost 9 bases, and 15 bases lay in between. From germline, CDR1 is SGHRS and CDR2 YFSETQ. CDR3 size: 15 residues. The CDR3 DNA is TGCGCCAGCAGCTTGGCCCTGCAGGGTAGGAGGGAGCTGTTTTTT. Translated: CASSLALQGRRELFF.

This clonotype appeared many times. The chain recombines TRBV11-2 with TRBJ2-3; D tentatively fits TRBD1 or TRBD2 (6 bases each). The germline V and J ends were trimmed by 4 bases and 4 bases, with 12 bases remaining between them. Germline loops: CDR1 SGHAT, CDR2 FQNNGV. The CDR3 runs 14 residues. The CDR3 protein is CASSSGAVPDTQYF. CDR3 bases: TGTGCCAGCAGCTCGGGGGCGGTTCCAGATACGCAGTATTTT.

This clonotype was seen at least ten times. This chain connects TRBV6-2 or TRBV6-3 to TRBJ2-2; the match to TRBD2 covers 13 bases. This CDR3 has 15 residues. V lost 5 bases and J lost 7; bases outside the gene matches: 4. CDR1 MNHEY and CDR2 SVGEGT come from the germline V gene. CDR3 nucleotides: TGTGCCAGCAGTGGACTAGCGGGAGTGATCGGGGAGCTGTTTTTT. The encoded protein is CASSGLAGVIGELFF.

The chain couples TRBV7-2 to TRBJ2-1, with D hard to call. The CDR3 totals 14 residues. Trimming removed 2 bases from V and 1 base from J, with 6 bases in between. Germline V gene sequence: CDR1 SGHTA, CDR2 FQGNSA. The CDR3 reads CASSLRRSYNEQFF. In nucleotides, the CDR3 is TGTGCCAGCAGCTTACGGCGGTCCTACAATGAGCAGTTCTTC.

This clonotype was counted many times. The V and J genes are TRBV7-2 and TRBJ2-7; tentatively, D is TRBD2 (5 bases). From germline, CDR1 is SGHTA and CDR2 FQGNSA. V gave up 1 base and J gave up 2 bases, with 9 bases separating them. The CDR3 contains 14 residues. The chain's CDR3 is CASSLVAPTYEQYF. In DNA, the CDR3 is TGTGCCAGCAGCTTAGTAGCGCCCACCTACGAGCAGTACTTC.

This clonotype was seen repeatedly, ten times or more. The J gene is TRBJ2-7, the V gene TRBV5-6; 12 bases line up with TRBD2. The length of the CDR3 is 16 residues. V was pared by 0 bases and J by 3 bases, with 4 bases of the junction left unmatched. Germline-derived CDR1 and CDR2 are SGHDT and YYEEEE. The CDR3 sequence: CASSLASGRDFYEQYF. CDR3 bases: TGTGCCAGCAGCTTGGCTAGCGGGAGGGACTTCTACGAGCAGTACTTC.

This clonotype showed up many times. The chain has TRBV7-8 and TRBJ2-7, with D possibly called TRBD1 or TRBD2 (5 bases each). Germline values: CDR1 SGHVS, CDR2 FQNEAQ. The V gene lost 3 bases and the J gene lost 0 bases, with 9 bases spanning the gap. This CDR3 spans 14 amino acids. The CDR3 protein is CASSLAGTSYEQYF. Written as DNA, the CDR3 is TGTGCCAGCAGCTTGGCCGGGACCTCCTACGAGCAGTACTTC. The full variable domain, in which reference TRBV7-8 and TRBJ2-7 provide the parts outside the CDR3, is GAGVSQSPRYKVAKRGQDVALRCDPISGHVSLFWYQQALGQGPEFLTYFQNEAQLDKSGLPSDRFFAERPEGSVSTLKIQRTQQEDSAVYLCASSLAGTSYEQYFGPGTRLTVT.

This clonotype was seen many times. This sequence joins TRBV6-5 and TRBJ2-1; D is unresolved. There are 14 residues in the CDR3. Germline V gives CDR1 MNHEY, CDR2 SVGAGI. V lost 2 bases, J lost 9 bases, and 14 bases lay in between. In nucleotides, the CDR3 is TGTGCCAGCAGTTACCCGAGCCCGGCGGCTGAGCAGTTCTTC. It is translated as CASSYPSPAAEQFF.

This clonotype was detected many times. The rearrangement joins TRBV27 to TRBJ2-7, with 7 bases matching TRBD1. V trimming: 6 bases; J trimming: 3 bases; junction bases outside the gene matches: 2. This CDR3 region has 12 residues. CDR1 and CDR2 from the germline V gene are MNHEY and SMNVEV (reference sequence). The CDR3 DNA reads TGTGCCAGCAGCTCAGGGGGCTACGAGCAGTACTTC. This gives the protein CASSSGGYEQYF.

This clonotype was counted at least ten times. The rearrangement uses TRBV4-3 and TRBJ2-6; D is possibly TRBD1 or TRBD2 (5 bases each). The CDR3 runs to 16 residues. V was pared by 0 bases and J by 2 bases, with 8 bases between. CDR1 is LGHNA and CDR2 is YSLEER in the germline V gene. This chain's CDR3 is CASSQDRGTGANVLTF. The CDR3 DNA is TGCGCCAGCAGCCAAGATCGGGGCACTGGGGCCAACGTCCTGACTTTC.

The chain recombines TRBV6-2 or TRBV6-3 with TRBJ2-1, with 10 bases lining up with TRBD2. Germline V gives CDR1 MNHEY, CDR2 SVGEGT. This CDR3 is built from 15 residues. V was clipped by 7 bases and J by 4 bases; unmatched bases: 7. The CDR3 nucleotides read TGTGCCAGCACCTACACTAGCGGGAAGTACAATGAGCAGTTCTTC. This translates into CASTYTSGKYNEQFF.